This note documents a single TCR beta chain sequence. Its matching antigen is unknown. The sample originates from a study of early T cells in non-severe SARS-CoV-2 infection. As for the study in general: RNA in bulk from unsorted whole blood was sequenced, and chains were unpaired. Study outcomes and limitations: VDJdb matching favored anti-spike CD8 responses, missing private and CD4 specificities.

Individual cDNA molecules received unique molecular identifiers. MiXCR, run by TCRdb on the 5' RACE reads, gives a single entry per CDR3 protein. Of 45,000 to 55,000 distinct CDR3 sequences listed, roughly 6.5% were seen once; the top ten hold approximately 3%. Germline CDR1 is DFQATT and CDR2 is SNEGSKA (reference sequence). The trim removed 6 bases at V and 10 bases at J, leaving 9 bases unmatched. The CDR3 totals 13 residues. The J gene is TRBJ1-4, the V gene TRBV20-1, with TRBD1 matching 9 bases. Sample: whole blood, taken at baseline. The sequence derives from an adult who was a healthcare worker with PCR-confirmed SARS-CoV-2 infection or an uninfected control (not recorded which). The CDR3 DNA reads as TGCAGTGCCACACAGGGGGCTGACGGAAAACTGTTTTTT. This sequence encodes CSATQGADGKLFF.